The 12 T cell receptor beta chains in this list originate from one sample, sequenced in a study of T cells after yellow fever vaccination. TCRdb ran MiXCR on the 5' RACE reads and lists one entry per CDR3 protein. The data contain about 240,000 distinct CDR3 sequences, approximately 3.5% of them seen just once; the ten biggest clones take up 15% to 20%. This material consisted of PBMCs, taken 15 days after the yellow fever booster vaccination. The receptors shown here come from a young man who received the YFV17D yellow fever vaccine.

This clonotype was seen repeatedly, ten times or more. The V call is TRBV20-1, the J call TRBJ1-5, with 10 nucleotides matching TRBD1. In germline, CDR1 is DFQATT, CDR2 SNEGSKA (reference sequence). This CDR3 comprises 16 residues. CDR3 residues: CAGTGAPSRRNQPQHF. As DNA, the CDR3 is TGCGCAGGGACAGGGGCCCCCTCAAGGCGCAATCAGCCCCAGCATTTT.

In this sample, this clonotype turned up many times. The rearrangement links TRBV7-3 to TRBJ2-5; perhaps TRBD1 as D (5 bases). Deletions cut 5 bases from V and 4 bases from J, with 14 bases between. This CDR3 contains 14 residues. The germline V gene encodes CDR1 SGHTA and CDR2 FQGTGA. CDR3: CASSQGRGRETQYF. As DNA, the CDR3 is TGTGCCAGCAGCCAAGGAAGGGGAAGAGAGACCCAGTACTTC.

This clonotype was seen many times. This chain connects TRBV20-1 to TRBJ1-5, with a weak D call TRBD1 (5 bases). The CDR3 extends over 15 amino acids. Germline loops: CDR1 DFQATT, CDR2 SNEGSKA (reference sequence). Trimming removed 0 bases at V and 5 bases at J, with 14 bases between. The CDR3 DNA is TGCAGTGCTAGAGATCAAAGGGGCCCCTATCAGCCCCAGCATTTT. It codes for CSARDQRGPYQPQHF.

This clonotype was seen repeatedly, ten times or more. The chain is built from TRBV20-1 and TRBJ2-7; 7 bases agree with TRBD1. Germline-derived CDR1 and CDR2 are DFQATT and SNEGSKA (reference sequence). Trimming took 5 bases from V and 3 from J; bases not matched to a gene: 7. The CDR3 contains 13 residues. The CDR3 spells CSAVRDRYYEQYF. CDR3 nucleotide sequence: TGCAGTGCTGTCCGGGACAGATACTACGAGCAGTACTTC.

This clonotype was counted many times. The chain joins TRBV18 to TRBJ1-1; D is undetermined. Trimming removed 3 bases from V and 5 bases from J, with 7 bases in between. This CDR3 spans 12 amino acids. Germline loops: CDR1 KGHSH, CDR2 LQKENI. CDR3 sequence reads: CASSPAGTEAFF. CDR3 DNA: TGTGCCAGCTCACCCGCCGGTACTGAAGCTTTCTTT.

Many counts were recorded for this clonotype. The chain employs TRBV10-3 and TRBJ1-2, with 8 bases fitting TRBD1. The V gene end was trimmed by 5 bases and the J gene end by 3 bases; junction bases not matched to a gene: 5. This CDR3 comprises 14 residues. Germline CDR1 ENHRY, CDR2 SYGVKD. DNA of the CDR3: TGTGCCATCAGTCGGACAGGGTTGGACTATGGCTACACCTTC. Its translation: CAISRTGLDYGYTF.

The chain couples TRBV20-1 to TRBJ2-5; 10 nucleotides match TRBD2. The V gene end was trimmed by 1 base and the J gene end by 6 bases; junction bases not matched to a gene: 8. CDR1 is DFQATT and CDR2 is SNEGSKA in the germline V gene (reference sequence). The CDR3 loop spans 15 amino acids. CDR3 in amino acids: CSARGFSGGPKTQYF. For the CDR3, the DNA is TGCAGTGCTAGAGGCTTTAGCGGGGGGCCTAAGACCCAGTACTTC.

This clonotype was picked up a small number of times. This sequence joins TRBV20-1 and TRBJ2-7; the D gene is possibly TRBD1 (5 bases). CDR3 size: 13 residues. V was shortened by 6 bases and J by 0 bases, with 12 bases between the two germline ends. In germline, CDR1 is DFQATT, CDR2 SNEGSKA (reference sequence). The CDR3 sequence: CSAPGRASYEQYV. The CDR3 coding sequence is TGCAGTGCCCCCGGCAGGGCCTCCTACGAGCAGTACGTC.

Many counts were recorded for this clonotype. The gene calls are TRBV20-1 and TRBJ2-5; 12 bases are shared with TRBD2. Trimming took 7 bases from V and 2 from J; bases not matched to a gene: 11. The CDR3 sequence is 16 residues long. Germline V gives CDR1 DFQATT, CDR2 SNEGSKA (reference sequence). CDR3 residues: CSVPLAGGPGQETQYF. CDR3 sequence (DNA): TGCAGTGTTCCTCTAGCGGGGGGGCCGGGGCAAGAGACCCAGTACTTC.

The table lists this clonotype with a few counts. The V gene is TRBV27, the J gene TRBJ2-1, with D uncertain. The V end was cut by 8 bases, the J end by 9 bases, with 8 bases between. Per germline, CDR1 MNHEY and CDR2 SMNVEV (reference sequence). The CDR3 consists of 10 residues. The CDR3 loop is CASGLGEQFF. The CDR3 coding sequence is TGTGCCAGCGGCTTGGGTGAGCAGTTCTTC.

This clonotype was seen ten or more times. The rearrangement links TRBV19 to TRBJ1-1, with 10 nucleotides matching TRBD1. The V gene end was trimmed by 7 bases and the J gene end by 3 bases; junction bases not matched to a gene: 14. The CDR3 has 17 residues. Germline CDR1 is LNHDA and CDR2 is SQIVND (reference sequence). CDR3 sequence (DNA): TGTGCCAGTAATTCCTATGACAGGGGGCAAGAGGACACTGAAGCTTTCTTT. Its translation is CASNSYDRGQEDTEAFF.

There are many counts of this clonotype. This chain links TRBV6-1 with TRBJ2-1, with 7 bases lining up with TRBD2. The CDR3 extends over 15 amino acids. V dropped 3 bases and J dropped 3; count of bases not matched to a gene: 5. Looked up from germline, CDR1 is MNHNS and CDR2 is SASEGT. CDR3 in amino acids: CASSDGAGDYNEQFF. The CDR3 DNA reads TGTGCCAGCAGTGACGGGGCGGGGGACTACAATGAGCAGTTCTTC.